This T cell receptor (beta chain) is from a study of T cell responses to AZD1222 COVID-19 vaccine. The study, taken as a whole, reports: White British people made up most donors, females outnumbered males, and clonal diversity was possibly underestimated. The span of vaccine-associated CD4 TCRs extended across spike, with dominance at 160-218 and 743-854.

Combined were second doses at about 4 or about 12 weeks. The method was immunoSEQ multiplex PCR; TCRdb's version includes in-frame clones alone and lacks a portion of them. In the table there are 70,000 to 95,000 clones, more than 85% of which are singletons. As for this clone: Antigen unknown.

The CDR3 is 14 residues long. Germline V gene lookup returns CDR1 SGHNT and CDR2 YYREEE (reference sequence). The V and J ends lost 6 bases and 7 bases respectively, with 14 bases between them. The sequencing here drew on peripheral blood, taken 28 days after the second AZD1222 dose. This clonotype was obtained from an adult who received the AZD1222 COVID-19 vaccine. The chain uses TRBV5-4 and TRBJ2-6, with D possibly being TRBD1 (6 bases). The CDR3 here is CASTGLGGANVLTF. CDR3 nucleotide sequence: TGTGCCAGCACTGGGCTAGGGGGAGCCAACGTCCTGACTTTC.